This is a list of T cell receptor beta chains from one sample in a study of PD-1 blockade in classical Hodgkin lymphoma. Produced via immunoSEQ multiplex PCR; TCRdb's table is partial and in-frame only. The sample contains over 80,000 clones, just under 95% of which appear only once. The starting material was peripheral blood mononuclear cells (PBMCs), obtained at baseline. These receptors were obtained from a human donor with classical Hodgkin lymphoma. Both conserved end residues are part of each CDR3. Each record gives: J gene, D gene, clone size, V gene, CDR3 DNA, CDR3 protein. A D gene is named only where the DNA matches it firmly. Part of the rows lack a size; the others show once, few, many or a class for expanded clones.

j_call: TRBJ2-1; d_call: TRBD2; clone_size: .; v_call: TRBV10-1; cdr3_nt: TGCGCCAGCAGTGAGTCGTTTAGCGGGAGTTTTAACAATGAGCAGTTCTTC; cdr3_aa: CASSESFSGSFNNEQFF
j_call: TRBJ1-2; d_call: .; clone_size: .; v_call: TRBV28; cdr3_nt: TGTGCCAGCAGGGAACAGGGACTCCATGGCTACACCTTC; cdr3_aa: CASREQGLHGYTF
j_call: TRBJ2-3; d_call: .; clone_size: .; v_call: TRBV10-1; cdr3_nt: TGCGCCAGCAGTGAGTCCCCGGGACGCACAGATACGCAGTATTTT; cdr3_aa: CASSESPGRTDTQYF
j_call: TRBJ2-5; d_call: TRBD2; clone_size: .; v_call: TRBV5-1; cdr3_nt: TGCGCCAGCAGCTTGAATCCTAGCGGGAGAGGCGGGGAGACCCAGTACTTC; cdr3_aa: CASSLNPSGRGGETQYF
j_call: TRBJ2-7; d_call: .; clone_size: .; v_call: TRBV6-5; cdr3_nt: TGTGCCAGCAGTGCCCCCGGGACGGCGATTCTCCAGCAGTACTTC; cdr3_aa: CASSAPGTAILQQYF
j_call: TRBJ2-3; d_call: .; clone_size: .; v_call: TRBV7-9; cdr3_nt: TGTGCCAGCAGCTTATTTTGGCTAGATACGCAGTATTTT; cdr3_aa: CASSLFWLDTQYF
j_call: TRBJ1-1; d_call: .; clone_size: .; v_call: TRBV5-1; cdr3_nt: TGCGCCAGCAGCTTTGGCAGGGTAACTGAAGCTTTCTTT; cdr3_aa: CASSFGRVTEAFF
j_call: TRBJ1-1; d_call: .; clone_size: few; v_call: TRBV19; cdr3_nt: TGTGCCAGTAGTATAGGTATTTGGGGGAACACTGAAGCTTTCTTT; cdr3_aa: CASSIGIWGNTEAFF
j_call: TRBJ2-1; d_call: TRBD2; clone_size: once; v_call: TRBV7-9; cdr3_nt: TGTGCCAGCAGCCAACCTAGCGGGAGGGGTTTAGGCAATGAGCAGTTCTTC; cdr3_aa: CASSQPSGRGLGNEQFF
j_call: TRBJ2-4; d_call: TRBD2; clone_size: once; v_call: TRBV28; cdr3_nt: TGTGCCAGCAGTTACCCCTTCCTCTTTAGCGGGGTAGCCAAAAACATTCAGTACTTC; cdr3_aa: CASSYPFLFSGVAKNIQYF
j_call: TRBJ1-2; d_call: TRBD1; clone_size: many; v_call: TRBV6-1; cdr3_nt: TGTGCCAGCAGGGGGACAGGGAGTCGATACTATGGCTACACCTTC; cdr3_aa: CASRGTGSRYYGYTF
j_call: TRBJ1-6; d_call: .; clone_size: once; v_call: TRBV6-9; cdr3_nt: TGTGCCAGCAGTGGAGGACGGCGAGGGGCTACTAATTCACCCCTCCACTTT; cdr3_aa: CASSGGRRGATNSPLHF
j_call: TRBJ1-5; d_call: TRBD1; clone_size: once; v_call: TRBV2; cdr3_nt: TGTGCCAGGGGACAGGCCTTAGGGCCCCAGCATTTT; cdr3_aa: CARGQALGPQHF